Shown below are 5 T cell receptor beta chains from a single sample sequenced in a study of CD8+ T cells in alopecia areata. Extracted RNA was reverse transcribed, and the resulting cDNA served as sequencing template. TCRdb's copy holds only in-frame clones and misses some; the assay was immunoSEQ multiplex PCR. Of 200,000 to 250,000 clones in the sample, around 62% were seen once. Specimen: CD4+ T cells sorted from blood, collected at week 0. The receptors were gathered from a human donor with alopecia areata.

This sequence joins TRBV10-3 and TRBJ1-2; 8 nucleotides match TRBD1. The CDR3 contains 15 residues. Germline V gene sequence: CDR1 ENHRY, CDR2 SYGVKD. The V and J ends lost 3 bases and 3 bases, in that order; junction bases with no gene match: 6. DNA for the CDR3: TGTGCCATCAGTGAAGGGACAGGAGTTTACTATGGCTACACCTTC. This encodes CAISEGTGVYYGYTF.

The J gene is TRBJ1-1, the V gene TRBV30; D not certain. Looked up from germline, CDR1 is GTSNPN and CDR2 is SVGIG (reference sequence). V gave up 4 bases and J gave up 3 bases, with 12 bases separating them. This CDR3 is built from 13 residues. CDR3 in DNA: TGTGCCTGGACGCAGGCCTCCTACACTGAAGCTTTCTTT. Translating it yields CAWTQASYTEAFF.

V gene TRBV7-2 combines with J gene TRBJ1-4; 10 nucleotides align to TRBD1. CDR1 is SGHTA and CDR2 is FQGNSA in the germline V gene. The CDR3 is made up of 14 amino acids. J was trimmed by 8 bases and V by 3 bases; bases with no gene match: 3. CDR3 nucleotides: TGTGCCAGCAGCTTTACGGGACAGGGGGAAAAACTGTTTTTT. This translates into CASSFTGQGEKLFF.

Only a few counts were recorded for this clone. This sample includes further DNA sequences coding for the same CDR3. This chain's CDR3 is CASSLTSGAYNEQFF. The CDR3 coding sequence is TGTGCCAGCAGCTTAACTAGCGGGGCCTACAATGAGCAGTTCTTC. V is TRBV7-3 and J is TRBJ2-1, with 8 bases identical to TRBD2. Germline CDR1 reads SGHTA; CDR2 reads FQGTGA. Unmatched junction bases numbered 0, after V lost 0 bases and J lost 2 bases. The CDR3 runs 15 residues.

This clone has only a few counts. The CDR3 DNA reads TGTGCCAGCTCACGCCGGGACAGGGGGCCGGAGACCCAGTACTTC. The encoded protein is CASSRRDRGPETQYF. The genes are TRBV18 and TRBJ2-5, with 12 bases identical to TRBD1. The CDR3 length is 15 residues. The germline CDR1 and CDR2 sequences are KGHSH and LQKENI. The V gene end was trimmed by 4 bases and the J gene end by 5 bases; junction bases not matched to a gene: 5.